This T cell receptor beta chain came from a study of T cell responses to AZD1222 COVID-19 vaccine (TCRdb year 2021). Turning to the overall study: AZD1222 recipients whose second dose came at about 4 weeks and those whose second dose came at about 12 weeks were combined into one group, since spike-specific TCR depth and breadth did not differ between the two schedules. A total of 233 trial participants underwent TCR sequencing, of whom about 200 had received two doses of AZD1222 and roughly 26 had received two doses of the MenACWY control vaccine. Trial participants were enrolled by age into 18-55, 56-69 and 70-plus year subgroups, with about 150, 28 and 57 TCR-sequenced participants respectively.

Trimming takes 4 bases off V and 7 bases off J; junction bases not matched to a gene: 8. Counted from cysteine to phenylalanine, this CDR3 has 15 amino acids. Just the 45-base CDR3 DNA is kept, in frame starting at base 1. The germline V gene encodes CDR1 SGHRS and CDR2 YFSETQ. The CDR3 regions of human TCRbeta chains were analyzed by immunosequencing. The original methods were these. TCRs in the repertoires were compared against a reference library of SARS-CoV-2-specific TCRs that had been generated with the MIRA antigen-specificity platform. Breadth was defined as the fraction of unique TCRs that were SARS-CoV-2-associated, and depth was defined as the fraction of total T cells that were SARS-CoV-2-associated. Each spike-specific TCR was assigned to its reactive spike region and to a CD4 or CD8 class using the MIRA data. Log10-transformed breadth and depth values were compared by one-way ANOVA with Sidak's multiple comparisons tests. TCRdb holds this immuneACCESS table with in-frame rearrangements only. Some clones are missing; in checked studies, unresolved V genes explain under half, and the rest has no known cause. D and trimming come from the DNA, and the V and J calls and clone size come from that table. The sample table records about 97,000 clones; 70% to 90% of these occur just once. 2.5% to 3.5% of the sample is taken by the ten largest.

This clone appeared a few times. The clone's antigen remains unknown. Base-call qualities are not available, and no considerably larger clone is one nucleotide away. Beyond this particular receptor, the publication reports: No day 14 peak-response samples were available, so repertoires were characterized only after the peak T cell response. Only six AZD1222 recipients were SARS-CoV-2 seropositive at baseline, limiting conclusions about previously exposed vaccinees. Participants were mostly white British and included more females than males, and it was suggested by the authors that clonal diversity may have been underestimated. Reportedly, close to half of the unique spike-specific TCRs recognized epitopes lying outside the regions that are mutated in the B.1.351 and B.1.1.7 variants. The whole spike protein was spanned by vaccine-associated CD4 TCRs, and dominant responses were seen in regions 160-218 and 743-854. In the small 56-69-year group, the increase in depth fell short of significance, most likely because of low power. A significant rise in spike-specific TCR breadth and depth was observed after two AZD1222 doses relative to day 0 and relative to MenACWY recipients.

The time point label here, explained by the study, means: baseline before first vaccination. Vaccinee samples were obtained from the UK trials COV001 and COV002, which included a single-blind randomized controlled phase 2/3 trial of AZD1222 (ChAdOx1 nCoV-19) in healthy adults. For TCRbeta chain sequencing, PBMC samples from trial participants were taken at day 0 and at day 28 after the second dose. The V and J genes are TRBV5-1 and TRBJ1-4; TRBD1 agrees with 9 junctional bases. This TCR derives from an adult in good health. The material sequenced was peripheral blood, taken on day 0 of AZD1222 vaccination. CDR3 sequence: CASSLAGTGTEKLFF. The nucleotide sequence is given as TGCGCCAGCAGCCTAGCCGGGACAGGGACTGAAAAACTGTTTTTT.